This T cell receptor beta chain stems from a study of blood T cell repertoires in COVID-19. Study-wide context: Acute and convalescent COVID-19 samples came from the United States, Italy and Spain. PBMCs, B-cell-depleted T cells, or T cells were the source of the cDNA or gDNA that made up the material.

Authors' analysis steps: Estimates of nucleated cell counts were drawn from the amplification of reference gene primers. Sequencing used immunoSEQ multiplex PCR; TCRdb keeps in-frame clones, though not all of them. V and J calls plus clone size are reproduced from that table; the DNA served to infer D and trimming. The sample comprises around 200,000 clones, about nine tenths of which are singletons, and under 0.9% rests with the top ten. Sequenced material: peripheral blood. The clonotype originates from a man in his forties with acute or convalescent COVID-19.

This CDR3 reads CASSQQGDSYEQYF. The CDR3, as DNA: TGTGCCAGCAGTCAACAGGGGGACTCCTACGAGCAGTACTTC. The chain recombines TRBV7-2 with TRBJ2-7; TRBD1 aligns across 8 bases. The germline gives CDR1 SGHTA, CDR2 FQGNSA. The CDR3 is 14 residues long. The junction had 4 bases not matched to a gene; V was cut back by 6 bases and J by 0 bases.